This TCR beta chain was identified in a study of blood T cell repertoires in COVID-19. As for the study in general: Whether acute or convalescent, the COVID-19 samples came from the United States, Italy and Spain. PBMCs, B-cell-depleted T cells, or T cells provided the cDNA or gDNA that made up the material.

The V end was cut by 0 bases, the J end by 3 bases, with 10 bases between. The germline V gene has CDR1 SGHRS and CDR2 YFSETQ. The CDR3 is 14 amino acids. In the original workflow: Cell counts per sample came from amplifying reference gene primers. TCRdb's copy holds only in-frame clones and misses some; the assay was immunoSEQ multiplex PCR. V and J calls and clone size are those listed in that table; D and trimming were worked out from the DNA. Seen here are about 150,000 clones, 70% to 80% observed once, and the top ten hold about 10%. The chain has TRBV5-1 and TRBJ2-7, with D tentatively TRBD1 (6 bases). The sequence was collected from a man in his sixties who had recovered from COVID-19. Sequencing input: peripheral blood. This CDR3 is CASSLDRANYEQYF. In nucleotides, the CDR3 is TGCGCCAGCAGCTTGGACAGGGCAAACTACGAGCAGTACTTC.